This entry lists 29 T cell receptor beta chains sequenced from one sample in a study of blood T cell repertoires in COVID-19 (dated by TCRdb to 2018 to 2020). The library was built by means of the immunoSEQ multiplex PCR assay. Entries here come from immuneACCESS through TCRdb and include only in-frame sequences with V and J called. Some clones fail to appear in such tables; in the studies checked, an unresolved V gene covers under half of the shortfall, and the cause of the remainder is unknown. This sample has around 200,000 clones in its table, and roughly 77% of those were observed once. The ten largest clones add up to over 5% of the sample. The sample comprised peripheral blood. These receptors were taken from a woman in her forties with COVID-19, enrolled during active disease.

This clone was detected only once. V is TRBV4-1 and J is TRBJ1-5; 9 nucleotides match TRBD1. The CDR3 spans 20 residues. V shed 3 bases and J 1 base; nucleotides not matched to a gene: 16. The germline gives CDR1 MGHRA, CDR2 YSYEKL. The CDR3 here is CASSHLVPGQGEGSNQPQHF. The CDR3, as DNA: TGCGCCAGCAGCCACCTTGTCCCGGGACAGGGTGAGGGAAGCAATCAGCCCCAGCATTTT.

CDR3 residues: CASRQQGWANEKLFF. The CDR3 DNA follows: TGTGCCAGCAGGCAACAGGGTTGGGCTAATGAAAAACTGTTTTTT. The rearrangement joins TRBV6-5 to TRBJ1-4; possibly TRBD1 for D (6 bases). Trimming stripped 6 bases from V and 3 bases from J, with 14 bases between. The length of the CDR3 is 15 residues. Germline CDR1 and CDR2: MNHEY and SVGAGI.

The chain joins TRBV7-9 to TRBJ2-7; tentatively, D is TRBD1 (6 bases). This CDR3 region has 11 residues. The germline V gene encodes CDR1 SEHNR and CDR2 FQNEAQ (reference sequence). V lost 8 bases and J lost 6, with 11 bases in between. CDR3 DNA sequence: TGTGCCAGCGAGGGACAACGCGAGCAGTACTTC. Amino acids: CASEGQREQYF.

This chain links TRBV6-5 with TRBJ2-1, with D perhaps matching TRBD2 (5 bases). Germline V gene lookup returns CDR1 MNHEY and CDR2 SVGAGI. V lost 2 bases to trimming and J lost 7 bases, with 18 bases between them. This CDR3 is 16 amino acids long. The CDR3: CASSYDGIGRKNEQFF. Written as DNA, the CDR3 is TGTGCCAGCAGTTACGACGGGATAGGTCGTAAGAATGAGCAGTTCTTC.

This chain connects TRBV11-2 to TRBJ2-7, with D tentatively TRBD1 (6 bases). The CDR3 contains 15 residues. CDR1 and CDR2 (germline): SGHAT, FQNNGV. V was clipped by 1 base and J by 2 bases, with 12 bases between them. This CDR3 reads CASSLAMDSPYEQYF. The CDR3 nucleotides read TGTGCCAGCAGCTTAGCCATGGACAGCCCCTACGAGCAGTACTTC.

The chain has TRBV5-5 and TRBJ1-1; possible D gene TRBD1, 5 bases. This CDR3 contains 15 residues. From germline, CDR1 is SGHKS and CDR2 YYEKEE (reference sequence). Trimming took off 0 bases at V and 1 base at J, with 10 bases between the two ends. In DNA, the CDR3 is TGTGCCAGCAGCTTGGTTCAGGGAAGGAACACTGAAGCTTTCTTT. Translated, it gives CASSLVQGRNTEAFF.

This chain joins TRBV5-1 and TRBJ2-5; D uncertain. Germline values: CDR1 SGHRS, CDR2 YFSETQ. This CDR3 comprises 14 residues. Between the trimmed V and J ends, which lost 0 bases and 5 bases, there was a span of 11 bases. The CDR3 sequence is CASSLAGLSETQYF. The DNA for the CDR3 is TGCGCCAGCAGCTTGGCCGGGTTGTCGGAGACCCAGTACTTC.

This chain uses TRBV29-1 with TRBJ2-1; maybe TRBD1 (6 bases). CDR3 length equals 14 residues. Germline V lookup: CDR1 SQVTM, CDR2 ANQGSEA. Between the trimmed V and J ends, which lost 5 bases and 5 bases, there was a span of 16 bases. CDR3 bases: TGCAGCGTTCCCGGGACACCCCTTAACAATGAGCAGTTCTTC. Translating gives CSVPGTPLNNEQFF.

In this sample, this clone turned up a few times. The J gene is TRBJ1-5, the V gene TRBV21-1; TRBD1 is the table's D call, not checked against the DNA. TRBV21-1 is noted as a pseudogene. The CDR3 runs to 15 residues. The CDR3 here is CASSKVAGWDQPQHF. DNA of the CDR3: TGTGCCAGCAGCAAAGTTGCAGGGTGGGATCAGCCCCAGCATTTT.

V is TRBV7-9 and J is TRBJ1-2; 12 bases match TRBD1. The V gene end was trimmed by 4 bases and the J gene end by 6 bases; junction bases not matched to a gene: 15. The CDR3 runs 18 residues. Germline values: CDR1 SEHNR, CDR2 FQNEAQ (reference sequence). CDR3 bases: TGTGCCAGCAGCTCGGAGGGGGGACAGGGGGCAATATTTGATGGCTACACCTTC. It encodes CASSSEGGQGAIFDGYTF.

This CDR3 reads CASSASGGTLSYNEQFF. CDR3 nucleotides: TGCGCCAGCAGCGCGTCCGGTGGGACATTATCCTACAATGAGCAGTTCTTC. The chain recombines TRBV5-1 with TRBJ2-1, with a possible D match to TRBD1 (6 bases). The germline CDR1 and CDR2 sequences are SGHRS and YFSETQ. The CDR3 runs to 17 residues. With 4 bases removed from V and 1 base from J, the gap between germline ends came to 18 bases.

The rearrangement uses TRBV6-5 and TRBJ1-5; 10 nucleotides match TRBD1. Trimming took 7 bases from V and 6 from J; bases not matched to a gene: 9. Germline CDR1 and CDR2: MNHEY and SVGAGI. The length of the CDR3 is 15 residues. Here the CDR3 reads CASIVTGGAGQPQHF. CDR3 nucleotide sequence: TGTGCCAGCATCGTGACAGGGGGCGCCGGTCAGCCCCAGCATTTT.

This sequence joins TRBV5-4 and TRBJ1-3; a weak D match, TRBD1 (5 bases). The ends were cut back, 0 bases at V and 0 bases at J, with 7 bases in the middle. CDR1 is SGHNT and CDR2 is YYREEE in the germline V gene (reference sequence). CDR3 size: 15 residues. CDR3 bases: TGTGCCAGCAGCTTGGAGGACATCTCTGGAAACACCATATATTTT. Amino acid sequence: CASSLEDISGNTIYF.

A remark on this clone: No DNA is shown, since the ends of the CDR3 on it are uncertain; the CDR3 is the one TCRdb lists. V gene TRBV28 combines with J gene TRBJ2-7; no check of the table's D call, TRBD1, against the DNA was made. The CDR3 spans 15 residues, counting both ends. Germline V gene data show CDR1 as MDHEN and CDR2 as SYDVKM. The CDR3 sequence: CASSSSNLGYHEQYF.

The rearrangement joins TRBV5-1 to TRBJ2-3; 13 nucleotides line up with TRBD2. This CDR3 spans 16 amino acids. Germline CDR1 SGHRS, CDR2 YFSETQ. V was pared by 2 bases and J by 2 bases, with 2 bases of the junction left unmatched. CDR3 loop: CASSFGLAGDTDTQYF. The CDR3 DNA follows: TGCGCCAGCAGCTTTGGACTAGCGGGGGACACAGATACGCAGTATTTT.

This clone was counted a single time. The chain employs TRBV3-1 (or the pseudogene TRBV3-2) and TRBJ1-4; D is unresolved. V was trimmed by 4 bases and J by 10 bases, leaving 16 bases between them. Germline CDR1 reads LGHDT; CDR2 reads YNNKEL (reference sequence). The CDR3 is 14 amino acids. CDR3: CASSRGGLVGKLFF. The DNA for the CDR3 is TGTGCCAGCAGCCGGGGAGGGCTAGTGGGAAAACTGTTTTTT.

CDR3 sequence: CSFRDKTIAKNIQYF. CDR3 nucleotides: TGCAGCTTCCGGGACAAAACTATAGCCAAAAACATTCAGTACTTC. The rearrangement uses TRBV29-1 and TRBJ2-4; TRBD1 might be the D (6 bases). V gave up 8 bases and J gave up 0 bases, with 17 bases separating them. The CDR3 totals 15 residues. The germline V gene encodes CDR1 SQVTM and CDR2 ANQGSEA.

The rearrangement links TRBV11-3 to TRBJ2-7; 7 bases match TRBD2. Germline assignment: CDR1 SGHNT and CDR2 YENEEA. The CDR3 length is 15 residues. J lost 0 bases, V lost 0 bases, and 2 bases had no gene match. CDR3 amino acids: CASSLEAGSSYEQYF. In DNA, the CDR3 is TGTGCCAGCAGCTTAGAAGCGGGGAGCTCCTACGAGCAGTACTTC.

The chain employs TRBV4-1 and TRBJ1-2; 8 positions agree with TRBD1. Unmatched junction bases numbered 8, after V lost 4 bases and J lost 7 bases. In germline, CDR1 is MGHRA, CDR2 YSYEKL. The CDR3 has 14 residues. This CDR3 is CASSRVGQGSGYTF. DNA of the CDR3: TGCGCCAGCAGCCGAGTCGGACAGGGAAGTGGCTACACCTTC.

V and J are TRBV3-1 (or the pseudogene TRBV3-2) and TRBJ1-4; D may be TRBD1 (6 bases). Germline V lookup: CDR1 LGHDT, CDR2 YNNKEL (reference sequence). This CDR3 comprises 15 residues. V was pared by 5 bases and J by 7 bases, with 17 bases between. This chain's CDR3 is CASSLGTGITEKLFF. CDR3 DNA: TGTGCCAGCAGCTTAGGAACAGGGATTACTGAAAAACTGTTTTTT.

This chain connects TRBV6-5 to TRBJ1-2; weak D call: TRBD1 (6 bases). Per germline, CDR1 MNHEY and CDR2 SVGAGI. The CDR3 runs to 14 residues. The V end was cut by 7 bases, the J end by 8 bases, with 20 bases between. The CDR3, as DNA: TGTGCCAGCACAACTGGGACACACATAGAGGGCTACACCTTC. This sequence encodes CASTTGTHIEGYTF.

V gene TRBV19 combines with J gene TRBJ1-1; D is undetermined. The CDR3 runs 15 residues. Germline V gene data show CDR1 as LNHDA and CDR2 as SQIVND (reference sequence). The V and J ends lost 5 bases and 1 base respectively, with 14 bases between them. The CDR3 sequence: CASSAGWAANTEAFF. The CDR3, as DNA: TGTGCCAGTAGTGCGGGCTGGGCAGCGAACACTGAAGCTTTCTTT. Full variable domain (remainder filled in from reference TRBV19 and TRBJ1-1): DGGITQSPKYLFRKEGQNVTLSCEQNLNHDAMYWYRQDPGQGLRLIYYSQIVNDFQKGDIAEGYSVSREKKESFPLTVTSAQKNPTAFYLCASSAGWAANTEAFFGQGTRLTVV.

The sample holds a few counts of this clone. CDR3 DNA: TGTGCCAGCAGCTTAGGTTCGGTCGGGGGGGCCTACGAGCAGTACTTC. It encodes CASSLGSVGGAYEQYF. The chain links TRBV7-8 to TRBJ2-7, with TRBD2 identical over 8 bases. The CDR3 is 16 residues long. Looked up from germline, CDR1 is SGHVS and CDR2 is FQNEAQ. Unmatched junction bases numbered 7, after V lost 1 base and J lost 2 bases. The full variable domain, completed using reference TRBV7-8 and TRBJ2-7, is GAGVSQSPRYKVAKRGQDVALRCDPISGHVSLFWYQQALGQGPEFLTYFQNEAQLDKSGLPSDRFFAERPEGSVSTLKIQRTQQEDSAVYLCASSLGSVGGAYEQYFGPGTRLTVT.

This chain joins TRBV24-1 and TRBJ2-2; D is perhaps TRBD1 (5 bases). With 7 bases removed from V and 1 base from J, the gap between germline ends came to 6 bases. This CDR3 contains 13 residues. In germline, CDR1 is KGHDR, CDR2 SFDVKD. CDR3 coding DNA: TGTGCCACCAGCCAGGGGAACACCGGGGAGCTGTTTTTT. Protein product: CATSQGNTGELFF.

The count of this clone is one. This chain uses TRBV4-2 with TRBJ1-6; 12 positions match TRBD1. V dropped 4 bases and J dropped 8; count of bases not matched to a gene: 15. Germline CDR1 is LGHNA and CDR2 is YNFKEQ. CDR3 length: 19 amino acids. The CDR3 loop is CASSRGSGTGGGSHSPLHF. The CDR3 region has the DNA TGTGCCAGCAGCCGGGGGTCCGGGACAGGGGGCGGTAGTCATTCACCCCTCCACTTT.

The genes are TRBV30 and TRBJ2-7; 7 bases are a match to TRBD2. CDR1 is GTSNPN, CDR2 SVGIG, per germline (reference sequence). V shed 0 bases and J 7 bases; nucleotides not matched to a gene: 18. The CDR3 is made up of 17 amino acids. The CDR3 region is CAWSVKGGAEQKGEQYF. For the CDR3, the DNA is TGTGCCTGGAGTGTAAAGGGAGGGGCGGAACAAAAAGGAGAGCAGTACTTC.

DNA of the CDR3: TGTGCCAGCAGCAAACGACTAGCGGGAGGGTACGAGCAGTACTTC. It translates to CASSKRLAGGYEQYF. The rearrangement uses TRBV5-4 and TRBJ2-7, with 14 positions matching TRBD2. The CDR3 length is 15 residues. The J segment lost 4 bases and the V segment lost 4 bases, leaving 4 bases of the junction unmatched. From germline, CDR1 is SGHNT and CDR2 YYREEE (reference sequence).

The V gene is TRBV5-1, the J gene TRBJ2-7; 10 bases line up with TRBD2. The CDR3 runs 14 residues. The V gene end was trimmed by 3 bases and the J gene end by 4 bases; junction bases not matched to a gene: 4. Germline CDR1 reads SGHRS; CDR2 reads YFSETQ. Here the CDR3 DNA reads TGCGCCAGCAGCTCGAGCGGGGGGGCGTACGAGCAGTACTTC. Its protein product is CASSSSGGAYEQYF.

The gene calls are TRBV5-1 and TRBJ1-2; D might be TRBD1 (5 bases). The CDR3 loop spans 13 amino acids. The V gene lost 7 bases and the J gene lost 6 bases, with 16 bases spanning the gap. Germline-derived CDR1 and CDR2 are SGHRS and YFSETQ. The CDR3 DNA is TGCGCCAGCCGGAGGGAGGGGACTGATGGCTACACCTTC. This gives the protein CASRREGTDGYTF. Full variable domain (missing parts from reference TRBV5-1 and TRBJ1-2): KAGVTQTPRYLIKTRGQQVTLSCSPISGHRSVSWYQQTPGQGLQFLFEYFSETQRNKGNFPGRFSGRQFSNSRSEMNVSTLELGDSALYLCASRREGTDGYTFGSGTRLTVV.